This T cell receptor beta chain was obtained from a study of cytomegalovirus exposure and HLA in healthy donors. This CDR3 comprises 16 residues. From germline, CDR1 is MNHEY and CDR2 SVGAGI. The V end lost 3 bases, the J end lost 1 base, and 15 bases lay between the germline ends. This clone has a handful of counts. The PCR contained 60 Vbeta and 13 Jbeta primers. The protocol was immunoSEQ multiplex PCR, while the TCRdb copy is restricted to in-frame clones and leaves out a portion. The sample has 150,000 to 200,000 clones, roughly 9.4% seen once; the top ten hold 1% to 1.5%. The chain links TRBV6-5 to TRBJ2-5, with D unclear. The sample comprised PBMCs. This receptor was taken from a woman in her twenties or thirties in good health and CMV-seropositive. The CDR3 spells CASSYAARSIQETQYF. CDR3 DNA: TGTGCCAGCAGTTATGCGGCACGGAGCATCCAAGAGACCCAGTACTTC.